The TCR beta chain described here comes from a study of shared clonotypes between healthy human individuals. Germline CDR1 is SGHKS and CDR2 is YYEKEE (reference sequence). The CDR3 runs 16 residues. Trimming removed 0 bases from V and 1 base from J, with 10 bases in between. Method: immunoSEQ multiplex PCR; TCRdb's copy keeps in-frame clones and lacks some. The data contain about 1.5 million clones, nearly 99% of them singletons. The rearrangement joins TRBV5-5 to TRBJ2-2; D unclear. The material sequenced was naive CD4+ T cells sorted from blood. The subset denotes: CD45RA+ positively selected. The TCR originated in a man aged 25 to 45 in good health. In DNA form, the CDR3 reads TGTGCCAGCAGCTTGGAAGCGACACGGAACACCGGGGAGCTGTTTTTT. The encoded protein is CASSLEATRNTGELFF.